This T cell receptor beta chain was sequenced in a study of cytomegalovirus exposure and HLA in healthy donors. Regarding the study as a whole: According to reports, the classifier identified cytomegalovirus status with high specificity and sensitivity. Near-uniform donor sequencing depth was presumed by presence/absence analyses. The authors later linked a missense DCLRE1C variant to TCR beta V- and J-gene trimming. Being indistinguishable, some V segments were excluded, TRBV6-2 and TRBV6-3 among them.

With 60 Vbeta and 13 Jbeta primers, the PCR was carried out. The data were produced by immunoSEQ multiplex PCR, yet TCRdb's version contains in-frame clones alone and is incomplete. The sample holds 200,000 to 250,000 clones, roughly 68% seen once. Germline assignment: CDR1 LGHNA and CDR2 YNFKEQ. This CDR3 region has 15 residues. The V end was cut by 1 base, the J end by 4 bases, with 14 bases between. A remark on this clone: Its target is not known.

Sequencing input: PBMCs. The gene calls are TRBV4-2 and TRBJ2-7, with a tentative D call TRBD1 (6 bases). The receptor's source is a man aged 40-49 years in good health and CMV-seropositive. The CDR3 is CASSQAQQTGYEQYF. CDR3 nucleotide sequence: TGTGCCAGCAGCCAAGCCCAACAGACAGGTTACGAGCAGTACTTC.